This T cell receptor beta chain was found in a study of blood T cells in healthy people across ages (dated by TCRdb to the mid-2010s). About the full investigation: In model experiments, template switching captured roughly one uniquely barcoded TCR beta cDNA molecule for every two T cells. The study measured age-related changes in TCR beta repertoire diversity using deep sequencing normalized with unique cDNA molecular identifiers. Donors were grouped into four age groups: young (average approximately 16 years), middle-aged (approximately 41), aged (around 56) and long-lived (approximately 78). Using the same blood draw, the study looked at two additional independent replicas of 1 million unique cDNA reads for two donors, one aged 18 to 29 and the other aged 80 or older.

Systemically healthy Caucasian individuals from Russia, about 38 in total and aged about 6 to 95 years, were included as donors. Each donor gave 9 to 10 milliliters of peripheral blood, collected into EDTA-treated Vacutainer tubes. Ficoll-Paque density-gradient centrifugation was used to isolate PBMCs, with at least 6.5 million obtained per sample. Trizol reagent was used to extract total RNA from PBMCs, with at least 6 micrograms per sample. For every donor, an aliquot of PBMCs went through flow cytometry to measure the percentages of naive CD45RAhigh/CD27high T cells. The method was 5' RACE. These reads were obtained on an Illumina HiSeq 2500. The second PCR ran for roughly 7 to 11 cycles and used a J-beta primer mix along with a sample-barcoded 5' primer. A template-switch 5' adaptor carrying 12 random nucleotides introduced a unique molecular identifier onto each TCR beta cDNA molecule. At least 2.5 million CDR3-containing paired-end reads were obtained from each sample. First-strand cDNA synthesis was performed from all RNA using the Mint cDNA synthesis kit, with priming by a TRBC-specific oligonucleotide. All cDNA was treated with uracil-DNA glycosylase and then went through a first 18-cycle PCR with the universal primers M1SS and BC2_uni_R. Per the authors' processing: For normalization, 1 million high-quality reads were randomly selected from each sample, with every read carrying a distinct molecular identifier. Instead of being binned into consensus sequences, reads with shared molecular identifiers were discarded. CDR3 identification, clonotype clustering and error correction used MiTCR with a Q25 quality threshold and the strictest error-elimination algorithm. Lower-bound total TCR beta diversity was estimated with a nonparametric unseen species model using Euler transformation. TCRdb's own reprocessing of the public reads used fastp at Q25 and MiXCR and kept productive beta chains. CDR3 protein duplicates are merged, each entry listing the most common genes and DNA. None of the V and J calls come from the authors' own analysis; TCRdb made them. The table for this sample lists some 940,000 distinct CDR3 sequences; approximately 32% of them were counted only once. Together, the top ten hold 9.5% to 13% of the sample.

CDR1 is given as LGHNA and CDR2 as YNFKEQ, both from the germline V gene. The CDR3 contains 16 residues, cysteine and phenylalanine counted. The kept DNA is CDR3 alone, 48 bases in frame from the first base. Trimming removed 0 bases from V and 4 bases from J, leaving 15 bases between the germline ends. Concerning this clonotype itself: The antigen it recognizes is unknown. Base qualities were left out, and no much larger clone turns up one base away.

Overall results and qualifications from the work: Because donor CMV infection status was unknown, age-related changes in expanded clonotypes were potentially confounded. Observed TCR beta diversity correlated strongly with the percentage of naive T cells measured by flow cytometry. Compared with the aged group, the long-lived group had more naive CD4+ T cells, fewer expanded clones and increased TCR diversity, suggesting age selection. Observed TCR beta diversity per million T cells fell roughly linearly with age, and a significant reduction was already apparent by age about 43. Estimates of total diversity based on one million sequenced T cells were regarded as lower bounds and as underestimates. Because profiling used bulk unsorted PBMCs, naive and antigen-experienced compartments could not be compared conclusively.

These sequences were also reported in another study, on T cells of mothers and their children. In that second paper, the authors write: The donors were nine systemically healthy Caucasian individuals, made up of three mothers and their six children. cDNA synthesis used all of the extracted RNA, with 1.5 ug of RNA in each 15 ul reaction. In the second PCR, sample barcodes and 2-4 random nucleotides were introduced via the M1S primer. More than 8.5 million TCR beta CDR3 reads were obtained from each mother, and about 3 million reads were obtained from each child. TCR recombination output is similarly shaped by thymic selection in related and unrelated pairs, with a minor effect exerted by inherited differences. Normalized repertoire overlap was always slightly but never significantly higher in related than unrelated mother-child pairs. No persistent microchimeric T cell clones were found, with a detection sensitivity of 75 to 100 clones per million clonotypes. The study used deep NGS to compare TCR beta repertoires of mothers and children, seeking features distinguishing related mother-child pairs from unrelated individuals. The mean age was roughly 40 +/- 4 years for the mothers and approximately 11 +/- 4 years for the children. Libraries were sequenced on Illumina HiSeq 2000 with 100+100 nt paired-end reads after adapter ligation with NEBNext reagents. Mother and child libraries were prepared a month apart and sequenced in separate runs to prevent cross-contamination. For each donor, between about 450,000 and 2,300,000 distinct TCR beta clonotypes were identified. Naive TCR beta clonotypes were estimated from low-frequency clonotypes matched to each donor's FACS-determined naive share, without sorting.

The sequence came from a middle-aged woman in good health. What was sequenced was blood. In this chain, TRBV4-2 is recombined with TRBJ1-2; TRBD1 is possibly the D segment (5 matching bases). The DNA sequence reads TGTGCCAGCAGCCAAGATACGCAGTGGGGGGTCTATGGCTACACCTTC. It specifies CASSQDTQWGVYGYTF.